The 5 T cell receptor beta chains presented below share a single source sample, sequenced in a study of multiple sclerosis patients with progressive multifocal leukoencephalopathy. The time point denotes: before natalizumab initiation. The repertoire was sequenced with immunoSEQ multiplex PCR; TCRdb's copy has only in-frame clones and lacks some. The sample lists some 30,000 clones; about 91% were seen once. Material: PBMCs. Receptors were obtained from a man aged 30 to 39 with multiple sclerosis.

This sequence joins TRBV7-9 and TRBJ1-5; no clear D gene. V lost 1 base and J 7 bases, leaving 5 bases between the germline ends. CDR1 and CDR2 from the germline V gene are SEHNR and FQNEAQ (reference sequence). The CDR3 consists of 12 residues. CDR3 coding DNA: TGTGCCAGCAGCTTAGGTGCGCAGCCCCAGCATTTT. The encoded protein is CASSLGAQPQHF.

The chain has TRBV18 and TRBJ1-1, with D perhaps TRBD1 (5 bases). Germline CDR1 is KGHSH and CDR2 is LQKENI. The CDR3 consists of 11 residues. V was trimmed by 6 bases and J by 4 bases, leaving 6 bases between them. The CDR3 nucleotides are TGTGCCAGCTCTACAGGCACTGAAGCTTTCTTT. It codes for CASSTGTEAFF. Full variable domain (missing parts from reference TRBV18 and TRBJ1-1): NAGVMQNPRHLVRRRGQEARLRCSPMKGHSHVYWYRQLPEEGLKFMVYLQKENIIDESGMPKERFSAEFPKEGPSILRIQQVVRGDSAAYFCASSTGTEAFFGQGTRLTVV.

The CDR3 DNA reads TGTGCCAGCAGCTCCTTAGCGGGAGGGCCCCCAGATACGCAGTATTTT. Amino acids: CASSSLAGGPPDTQYF. This chain joins TRBV11-2 and TRBJ2-3, with 11 bases fitting TRBD2. This CDR3 spans 16 amino acids. V shed 4 bases, J shed 4 bases, and the junction held 7 bases outside the gene matches. CDR1 and CDR2 from the germline V gene are SGHAT and FQNNGV.

The V call is TRBV9, the J call TRBJ1-4; D remains unclear. CDR3 length equals 15 residues. Per germline, CDR1 SGDLS and CDR2 YYNGEE. Trimming pared 0 bases from V and 7 bases from J, leaving 13 bases between. The CDR3 is CASSVGDPRGEKLFF. The CDR3 nucleotides are TGTGCCAGCAGCGTAGGTGACCCACGAGGTGAAAAACTGTTTTTT.

The chain couples TRBV27 to TRBJ2-7, with D possibly matching TRBD2 (6 bases). Trimming pared 3 bases from V and 0 bases from J, leaving 12 bases between. The CDR3 totals 15 residues. Germline V gene lookup returns CDR1 MNHEY and CDR2 SMNVEV (reference sequence). CDR3 loop: CASSLDGSRSYEQYV. CDR3 bases: TGTGCCAGCAGTTTGGACGGGAGCCGCTCCTACGAGCAGTACGTC.